This T cell receptor (beta chain) was recovered during a study of cytomegalovirus exposure and HLA in healthy donors. General study points: Being productive about 87% or about 30% of the time was typical of most TCR beta V segments in an earlier analysis. Per published reports, the classifier diagnosed cytomegalovirus status with high specificity and sensitivity. Highly shared variants forming one cluster were likely a sequencing artifact.

The V end was cut by 3 bases, the J end by 0 bases, with 12 bases between. The CDR3 is 15 amino acids. Germline assignment: CDR1 LNHNV and CDR2 YYDKDF (reference sequence). The PCR contained 60 Vbeta and 13 Jbeta primers. TCRdb keeps only in-frame clones here, not all; method: immunoSEQ multiplex PCR. The sample has under 200,000 clones, less than 90% seen once. As concerns this clone: The target antigen is unknown.

The TCR sequence derives from a male donor in good health and CMV-seropositive. The sample taken for sequencing was PBMCs. The chain carries TRBV15 and TRBJ2-7, with TRBD2 as a possible D gene (5 bases). CDR3 sequence: CATSSGRAGSYEQYF. CDR3 DNA sequence: TGTGCCACCAGCAGTGGGCGGGCAGGCTCCTACGAGCAGTACTTC. The variable domain in full, with the rest retrieved from reference TRBV15 and TRBJ2-7, is DAMVIQNPRYQVTQFGKPVTLSCSQTLNHNVMYWYQQKSSQAPKLLFHYYDKDFNNEADTPDNFQSRRPNTSFCFLDIRSPGLGDTAMYLCATSSGRAGSYEQYFGPGTRLTVT.